This passage covers 16 T cell receptor beta chains from one sample sequenced in a study of regulatory T cells in long-lasting Graves disease. Stated time point: persistent/refractory GD, antithyroid drugs over 5 years with positive TRAb. Following extraction of RNA from PBMCs, that RNA was used to make the TCR library. Building the TCR beta libraries relied on iRepertoire HTBI primers, and CDR3 regions underwent Arm-PCR. TCRdb ran MiXCR on the multiplex PCR reads and lists one entry per CDR3 protein. The data contain roughly 430,000 distinct CDR3 sequences, 21% of them singletons. This sample comprised peripheral blood mononuclear cells (PBMCs), obtained when the disease was refractory, from a patient treated with antithyroid drugs. Receptors originate from a female donor with Graves disease.

V usage is TRBV24-1 and J usage is TRBJ1-4, with D maybe TRBD1 (5 bases). V was pared by 10 bases and J by 8 bases, with 13 bases between. Looked up from germline, CDR1 is KGHDR and CDR2 is SFDVKD. This CDR3 comprises 12 residues. CDR3 loop: CATQGTGEKLFF. The CDR3 DNA reads TGTGCCACTCAGGGAACCGGCGAAAAACTGTTTTTT.

The chain carries TRBV3-1 and TRBJ2-7; 11 bases are a match to TRBD1. The V gene's germline CDR1 is LGHDT and CDR2 YNNKEL (reference sequence). The V gene end was trimmed by 3 bases and the J gene end by 1 base; junction bases not matched to a gene: 5. The CDR3 contains 16 residues. CDR3 sequence reads: CASSHAGTGGSYEQYF. DNA of the CDR3: TGTGCCAGCAGCCATGCCGGGACAGGGGGTTCCTACGAGCAGTACTTC.

The genes are TRBV4-1 and TRBJ2-4, with D tentatively TRBD2 (6 bases). The V end was cut by 0 bases, the J end by 7 bases, with 10 bases between. Germline values: CDR1 MGHRA, CDR2 YSYEKL. The CDR3 contains 14 residues. The CDR3 DNA sequence: TGCGCCAGCAGCCAAGAGCCGGGGGAGAACATTCAGTACTTC. This translates into CASSQEPGENIQYF.

The sample holds many counts of this clonotype. This chain joins TRBV19 and TRBJ1-5; D may be TRBD1 (5 bases). CDR1 and CDR2 from the germline V gene are LNHDA and SQIVND (reference sequence). V lost 7 bases to trimming and J lost 0 bases, with 22 bases between them. The CDR3 consists of 18 residues. The CDR3 region has the DNA TGTGCCAGTACCTTAAGAGGGAAGGGACCCTATAGCAATCAGCCCCAGCATTTT. This codes for CASTLRGKGPYSNQPQHF.

Concerning this clonotype: This may arise from a read error, as a much more abundant clone is one base away. The chain links TRBV10-2 to TRBJ2-7; D not resolved. The V end was cut by 6 bases, the J end by 2 bases, with 17 bases between. The CDR3 contains 15 residues. CDR1 and CDR2 from the germline V gene are WSHSY and SAAADI. CDR3 bases: TGCGCCAGCAGAGAACTCCAGGACGCAACCTACGAGCAGTACTTC. Its protein is CASRELQDATYEQYF.

This clonotype was seen ten or more times. The V call is TRBV3-1, the J call TRBJ2-7, with 10 bases that match TRBD2. The germline V gene encodes CDR1 LGHDT and CDR2 YNNKEL (reference sequence). The CDR3 consists of 16 residues. V lost 1 base and J lost 2; bases outside the gene matches: 5. CDR3 in DNA: TGTGCCAGCAGCCAAGGTGGACTAGCGGAGACCTACGAGCAGTACTTC. This translates into CASSQGGLAETYEQYF.

This chain connects TRBV10-3 to TRBJ2-2; 8 bases agree with TRBD2. V dropped 0 bases and J dropped 4; count of bases not matched to a gene: 10. CDR1 is ENHRY, CDR2 SYGVKD, per germline. The CDR3 is made up of 18 amino acids. The CDR3: CAISESRGKREFTGELFF. The CDR3 coding sequence is TGTGCCATCAGTGAGTCCAGGGGAAAGCGGGAGTTCACCGGGGAGCTGTTTTTT.

Comments on this clonotype: Sequence at one end of the junction differs from germline and may be a read error. V and J are TRBV7-7 and TRBJ1-5; TRBD1 matches 11 bases. The germline V gene encodes CDR1 SSHAT and CDR2 FNYEAQ (reference sequence). This CDR3 region has 21 residues. The CDR3, as DNA: TGTGCTAGCAGCTTAGAAGGGCTCTCTGTTCGAGGGACAGGGGGGGACCAGCCCCAGCATTTT. Protein: CASSLEGLSVRGTGGDQPQHF.

In the case of this clonotype: Since a much larger clone is just one base distant, this may be a read error. This chain links TRBV20-1 with TRBJ1-2; TRBD1 is a possible D gene (6 bases). The CDR3 has 14 residues. V was cut by 3 bases and J by 4 bases, with 15 bases left in between. Per germline, CDR1 DFQATT and CDR2 SNEGSKA (reference sequence). The CDR3 protein is CSASEEGVSYGYTF. The CDR3 nucleotides read TGCAGTGCTAGTGAAGAGGGGGTCAGCTATGGCTACACCTTC.

This clonotype was recorded at least ten times. This chain joins TRBV6-1 and TRBJ1-1; 7 nucleotides agree with TRBD1. There are 14 residues in the CDR3. Per the germline V gene, CDR1 is MNHNS and CDR2 is SASEGT. J was trimmed by 10 bases and V by 4 bases; bases with no gene match: 12. CDR3 coding DNA: TGTGCCAGCAGTGTAACATTAACAGGGGAGGGAGCTTTCTTT. This gives the protein CASSVTLTGEGAFF.

The sample holds a few counts of this clonotype. The J gene is TRBJ2-7, the V gene TRBV4-1, with D perhaps being TRBD1 or TRBD2 (5 bases each). The CDR3 is 14 residues long. V lost 2 bases and J 0 bases, leaving 8 bases between the germline ends. Germline loops: CDR1 MGHRA, CDR2 YSYEKL. DNA for the CDR3: TGCGCCAGCAGCCAAAGGGACGTCTCCTACGAGCAGTACTTC. Amino acid sequence: CASSQRDVSYEQYF.

This clonotype occurred many times. The gene calls are TRBV3-1 and TRBJ2-5, with D unclear. The CDR3 runs to 13 residues. V lost 4 bases and J 2 bases, leaving 8 bases between the germline ends. Germline V gene data show CDR1 as LGHDT and CDR2 as YNNKEL (reference sequence). The CDR3 sequence is CASSPTLQETQYF. The CDR3 DNA sequence: TGTGCCAGCAGCCCGACCTTACAAGAGACCCAGTACTTC.

Worth noting for this clonotype: This may come from a read error, since a much larger clone is one base off. Because it lacks the conserved phenylalanine or tryptophan at the end, this CDR3 is likely a read error. The gene calls are TRBV6-5 and TRBJ1-1; D remains ambiguous. The CDR3 covers 15 residues. The germline gives CDR1 MNHEY, CDR2 SVGAGI. V lost 2 bases and J lost 1, with 11 bases in between. The CDR3 DNA reads TGTGCCAGCAGTTACGGTGGGGTCGGGAACACTGAAGCTTTCTCT. Protein product: CASSYGGVGNTEAFS.

This clonotype was seen many times. The rearrangement links TRBV12-3 or TRBV12-4 to TRBJ1-4; D is uncertain. This CDR3 has 17 amino acids. The V end was cut by 6 bases, the J end by 0 bases, with 17 bases between. As DNA, the CDR3 is TGTGCCAGCAGCTTCTTCCCCCACGGTGCAACTAATGAAAAACTGTTTTTT. Translation gives CASSFFPHGATNEKLFF.

The chain couples TRBV11-3 to TRBJ2-1; no firm D call. The germline V gene has CDR1 SGHNT and CDR2 YENEEA. The CDR3 runs to 13 residues. Trimming cost V 1 base and J 6 bases, with 7 bases left between them. The CDR3 is CASSLGEANEQFF. CDR3 coding DNA: TGTGCCAGCAGCTTAGGTGAGGCCAATGAGCAGTTCTTC.

The rearrangement links TRBV6-1 to TRBJ2-4; perhaps TRBD2 as D (6 bases). Germline V CDR1 and CDR2: MNHNS, SASEGT. CDR3 length: 14 amino acids. Trimming removed 1 base at V and 5 bases at J, with 9 bases between. CDR3 protein: CASSEEGRQNIQYF. The CDR3 DNA reads as TGTGCCAGCAGTGAAGAGGGGAGGCAAAACATTCAGTACTTC.